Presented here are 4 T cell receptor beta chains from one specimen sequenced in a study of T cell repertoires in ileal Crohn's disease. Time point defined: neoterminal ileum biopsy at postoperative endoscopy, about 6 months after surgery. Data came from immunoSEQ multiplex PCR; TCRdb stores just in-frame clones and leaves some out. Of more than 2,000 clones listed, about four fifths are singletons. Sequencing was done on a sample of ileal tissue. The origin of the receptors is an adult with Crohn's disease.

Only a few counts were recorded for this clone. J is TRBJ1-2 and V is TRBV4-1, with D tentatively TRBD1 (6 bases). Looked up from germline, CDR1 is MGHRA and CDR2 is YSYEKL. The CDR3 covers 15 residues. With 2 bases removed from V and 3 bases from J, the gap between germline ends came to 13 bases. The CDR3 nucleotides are TGCGCCAGCAGCCAAAAGGGGGGGTATGACTATGGCTACACCTTC. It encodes CASSQKGGYDYGYTF.

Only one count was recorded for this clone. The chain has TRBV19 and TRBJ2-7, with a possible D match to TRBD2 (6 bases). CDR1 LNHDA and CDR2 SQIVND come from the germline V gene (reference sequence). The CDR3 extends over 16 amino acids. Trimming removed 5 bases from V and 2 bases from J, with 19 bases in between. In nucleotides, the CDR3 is TGTGCCAGTAGTGCGCTTGGGGGTAGCGGCACCTACGAGCAGTACTTC. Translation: CASSALGGSGTYEQYF.

Here the CDR3 reads CASSFIRASDNTGELFF. The CDR3 DNA sequence: TGTGCCAGCAGCTTTATCCGGGCTAGCGATAACACCGGGGAGCTGTTTTTT. The chain uses TRBV7-9 and TRBJ2-2; D perhaps matches TRBD2 (6 bases). V was pared by 3 bases and J by 2 bases, with 16 bases between. This CDR3 contains 17 residues. CDR1 and CDR2 (germline): SEHNR, FQNEAQ (reference sequence).

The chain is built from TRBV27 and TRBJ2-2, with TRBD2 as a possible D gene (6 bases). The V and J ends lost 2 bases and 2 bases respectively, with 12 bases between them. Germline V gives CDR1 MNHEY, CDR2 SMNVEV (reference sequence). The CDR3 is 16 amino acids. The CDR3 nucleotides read TGTGCCAGCAGTTTAAGCCTGGGACTTAACACCGGGGAGCTGTTTTTT. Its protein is CASSLSLGLNTGELFF.